Presented here are 29 T cell receptor beta chains from one specimen sequenced in a study of CXCR3-negative and CXCR3-positive naive CD8 T cells. All TRB cDNA libraries came from 5' RACE performed with UMI labels. With the 5' RACE reads reprocessed, TCRdb shows one record per CDR3 protein and no DNA. Its listing shows under 70,000 distinct CDR3 sequences. Sequences were obtained from memory CD8+ T cells from blood. These receptors were taken from a human donor in good health. Some clones in this sample may be carry-over from other donors' samples.

The gene calls are TRBV4-1 and TRBJ1-1. The CDR3 consists of 14 residues. Germline CDR1 is MGHRA and CDR2 is YSYEKL. CDR3 amino acids: CASSQDGWRTEAFF.

This rearrangement joins TRBV4-3 to TRBJ2-7; the D call of TRBD1 rests on TCRdb alone, since no DNA is present to check it. This CDR3 has 17 amino acids. Germline CDR1 LGHNA, CDR2 YSLEER. This CDR3 reads CASSPRRVGADNHEQYF.

This chain joins TRBV7-9 and TRBJ2-7; the D call from TCRdb, TRBD1, cannot be confirmed without DNA. The CDR3 has 16 residues. The germline V gene encodes CDR1 SEHNR and CDR2 FQNEAQ (reference sequence). CDR3: CASSLGRGLSSYEQYF.

The chain carries TRBV6-2 or TRBV6-3 and TRBJ2-7. Germline CDR1 MNHEY, CDR2 SVGEGT. The CDR3 has 13 residues. The CDR3 sequence is CASSTRQFPEQYF.

This chain uses TRBV12-3 or TRBV12-4 with TRBJ2-7; as DNA is missing, the TRBD2 call by TCRdb cannot be tested. The length of the CDR3 is 20 residues. The CDR3 is CASSLNPTSTGTFPSYEQYF.

The gene calls are TRBV29-1 and TRBJ2-7; TCRdb reports TRBD1, a call that lacks DNA to check it against. The CDR3 has 13 amino acids. Germline CDR1 is SQVTM and CDR2 is ANQGSEA. The CDR3 sequence: CSGRGTGGYEQYF.

The gene calls are TRBV4-1 and TRBJ2-1; lacking DNA, the TRBD2 call made by TCRdb goes unchecked. The CDR3 covers 18 residues. Per germline, CDR1 MGHRA and CDR2 YSYEKL. The chain's CDR3 is CASSQDTPTSGGNNEQFF.

V usage is TRBV28 and J usage is TRBJ2-7; the D gene TCRdb calls, TRBD2, cannot be checked with no DNA. CDR1 is MDHEN, CDR2 SYDVKM, per germline. CDR3 length: 15 residues. CDR3 region: CASSPLAGSSYEQYF. The full variable domain, its missing parts supplied by reference TRBV28 and TRBJ2-7, is DVKVTQSSRYLVKRTGEKVFLECVQDMDHENMFWYRQDPGLGLRLIYFSYDVKMKEKGDIPEGYSVSREKKERFSLILESASTNQTSMYLCASSPLAGSSYEQYFGPGTRLTVT.

This chain uses TRBV28 with TRBJ2-7; absent DNA, TCRdb's TRBD1 call cannot be checked. Germline V CDR1 and CDR2: MDHEN, SYDVKM. This CDR3 comprises 15 residues. CDR3 protein: CASSSHRDRGYEQYF.

The CDR3 spells CASRDSHTDTQYF. The V gene is TRBV27, the J gene TRBJ2-3; the TRBD1 assignment by TCRdb is unverifiable without DNA. The germline V gene has CDR1 MNHEY and CDR2 SMNVEV (reference sequence). The CDR3 loop spans 13 amino acids.

The V gene is TRBV7-9, the J gene TRBJ2-2; the D gene TCRdb calls, TRBD2, cannot be checked with no DNA. Per germline, CDR1 SEHNR and CDR2 FQNEAQ (reference sequence). There are 14 residues in the CDR3. CDR3 residues: CASSLEGLTGELFF.

This chain joins TRBV12-3 or TRBV12-4 and TRBJ2-5; TCRdb gives TRBD1 as the D gene, but with no DNA this cannot be confirmed. This CDR3 has 12 residues. The CDR3 spells CASSGARETQYF.

The gene calls are TRBV7-9 and TRBJ2-5; TCRdb returns TRBD2, unconfirmable since there is no DNA. CDR3 length: 14 amino acids. Looked up from germline, CDR1 is SEHNR and CDR2 is FQNEAQ (reference sequence). The CDR3 reads CASSWSGGEETQYF.

The chain is built from TRBV12-3 or TRBV12-4 and TRBJ1-1; the D call from TCRdb, TRBD1, cannot be confirmed without DNA. The length of the CDR3 is 14 residues. The CDR3 is CASSFGPAGSEAFF.

The chain recombines TRBV29-1 with TRBJ2-3; there is no DNA to check the TCRdb D call of TRBD1. CDR1 is SQVTM, CDR2 ANQGSEA, per germline. The length of the CDR3 is 11 residues. CDR3 protein: CGGGPTDTQYF.

The chain employs TRBV29-1 and TRBJ2-1. The CDR3 totals 12 residues. Germline CDR1 SQVTM, CDR2 ANQGSEA. Here the CDR3 reads CSVPSEFLEQFF.

This chain links TRBV4-1 with TRBJ2-1. The CDR3 totals 13 residues. From germline, CDR1 is MGHRA and CDR2 YSYEKL. The CDR3 protein is CASSQDLGYEQFF.

This chain links TRBV28 with TRBJ2-7; with no DNA, the TCRdb D assignment of TRBD1 cannot be verified. From germline, CDR1 is MDHEN and CDR2 SYDVKM. This CDR3 spans 13 amino acids. Here the CDR3 reads CATNRNRVYEQYF. Full variable domain (remainder filled in from reference TRBV28 and TRBJ2-7): DVKVTQSSRYLVKRTGEKVFLECVQDMDHENMFWYRQDPGLGLRLIYFSYDVKMKEKGDIPEGYSVSREKKERFSLILESASTNQTSMYLCATNRNRVYEQYFGPGTRLTVT.

The chain couples TRBV28 to TRBJ2-7; the D gene TCRdb calls, TRBD2, cannot be checked with no DNA. Germline V gives CDR1 MDHEN, CDR2 SYDVKM. The CDR3 sequence is 15 residues long. CDR3 in amino acids: CASSPPRQAPYEQYF.

The chain uses TRBV29-1 and TRBJ2-1; absent DNA, TCRdb's TRBD2 call cannot be checked. The germline CDR1 and CDR2 sequences are SQVTM and ANQGSEA. The CDR3 totals 21 residues. CDR3 amino acids: CSVEDPNRWLAGGPRYNEQFF.

The chain couples TRBV6-2 or TRBV6-3 to TRBJ2-7; TCRdb's D gene call, TRBD1, goes unchecked for lack of DNA. CDR1 and CDR2 (germline): MNHEY, SVGEGT. There are 13 residues in the CDR3. CDR3 sequence reads: CASSAKTVREQYF.

This sequence joins TRBV10-3 and TRBJ2-2. Germline CDR1 and CDR2: ENHRY and SYGVKD. The CDR3 is 11 residues long. CDR3 residues: CATANTGELFF.

The chain uses TRBV19 and TRBJ1-2. The germline V gene has CDR1 LNHDA and CDR2 SQIVND (reference sequence). CDR3 length: 15 residues. CDR3 residues: CASSKLEFASYGYTF.

V is TRBV10-3 and J is TRBJ2-2; TCRdb's D call, TRBD1, is unchecked because there is no DNA. This CDR3 has 16 residues. Germline lookup yields CDR1 ENHRY and CDR2 SYGVKD. The CDR3 sequence: CAISESRGTNTGELFF.

This chain uses TRBV21-1 with TRBJ2-7; TCRdb designates TRBD1, a call that cannot be tested without DNA. TRBV21-1 is termed a pseudogene. This CDR3 region has 13 residues. This CDR3 is CASSTGHYYEQYF.

The chain uses TRBV2 and TRBJ2-7. From germline, CDR1 is SNHLY and CDR2 FYNNEI. The CDR3 has 14 residues. CDR3 residues: CASSAVGSRRDPYF.

The genes are TRBV27 and TRBJ2-2. The germline V gene has CDR1 MNHEY and CDR2 SMNVEV (reference sequence). CDR3 length equals 15 residues. CDR3 region: CASSWGPTFVGELFF.

The J gene is TRBJ2-5, the V gene TRBV4-3; TCRdb picks TRBD1, but there is no DNA to check that call. Germline CDR1 reads LGHNA; CDR2 reads YSLEER. The CDR3 extends over 15 amino acids. The CDR3 protein is CASSQGRGAGETQYF.

The gene calls are TRBV29-1 and TRBJ2-7; TCRdb selects TRBD1, and the lack of DNA leaves this call unchecked. Germline CDR1 reads SQVTM; CDR2 reads ANQGSEA. This CDR3 is 14 amino acids long. CDR3 amino acids: CSVEDGDRNYEQYF.